Many counts were recorded for the clone carrying this T cell receptor (beta chain). The antigen remains undetermined. This specimen comes from a study of T-cell memory formation after mild COVID-19. Study details: Across donors, TCR clusters were largely donor specific.

TCRalpha and TCRbeta libraries used 5'RACE with constant-segment primers and UMIs. TCRdb re-called the 5' RACE reads with MiXCR, one entry per CDR3 protein. The data hold under 90,000 distinct CDR3 sequences, with roughly 14% observed a single time. The ends lost 10 bases at V and 2 bases at J; junction bases unmatched: 10. CDR1 SGHTA and CDR2 FQGNSA come from the germline V gene. CDR3 size: 17 residues. Findings of the study overall: Several responding clones turned up in pre-infection memory, indicating that cross-reactive memory may have taken part.

J is TRBJ2-2 and V is TRBV7-2; 13 nucleotides align to TRBD2. Specimen: PBMCs or a T cell subset sorted from them (not recorded which). The receptor was derived from an adult woman who had mild COVID-19 (a few samples of this study predate the infection). Cell type and time point are not known. CDR3 sequence reads: CAIHRTSGSFNTGELFF. The CDR3 DNA sequence: TGTGCCATCCACCGGACTAGCGGGAGTTTTAACACCGGGGAGCTGTTTTTT.